These 32 T cell receptor beta chains came from one sample sequenced in a study of blood T cells in healthy people across ages. The second PCR ran roughly 6 to 11 cycles with a sample-barcoded 5' primer and J-beta primers. TCRdb recomputed calls from the 5' RACE reads with MiXCR, one row per CDR3 protein. Of hundreds of thousands of distinct CDR3 sequences in the sample, less than 30% were seen once. The specimen was blood. These receptors were obtained from an older woman in good health.

This clonotype appeared a few times. The chain recombines TRBV18 with TRBJ2-1, with D unresolved. The V end lost 3 bases, the J end lost 8 bases, and 11 bases lay between the germline ends. CDR1 is KGHSH and CDR2 is LQKENI in the germline V gene. This CDR3 is 13 amino acids long. CDR3 residues: CASSPMNRDEQFF. The CDR3 DNA reads TGTGCCAGCTCACCTATGAATAGGGATGAGCAGTTCTTC. Full variable domain (missing parts from reference TRBV18 and TRBJ2-1): NAGVMQNPRHLVRRRGQEARLRCSPMKGHSHVYWYRQLPEEGLKFMVYLQKENIIDESGMPKERFSAEFPKEGPSILRIQQVVRGDSAAYFCASSPMNRDEQFFGPGTRLTVL.

The CDR3 sequence: CATFSGANVLTF. Here the CDR3 DNA reads TGTGCCACCTTCTCTGGGGCCAACGTCCTGACTTTC. This chain connects TRBV19 to TRBJ2-6; no definite D call. The CDR3 covers 12 residues. Trimming left V 10 bases short and J 0 bases short, with 4 bases between. Per germline, CDR1 LNHDA and CDR2 SQIVND (reference sequence).

The genes are TRBV20-1 and TRBJ1-6; unclear D gene. The CDR3 runs 15 residues. The ends were cut back, 5 bases at V and 0 bases at J, with 11 bases in the middle. CDR1 is DFQATT, CDR2 SNEGSKA, per germline (reference sequence). The CDR3 protein is CSASDLSSYNSPLHF. CDR3 DNA sequence: TGCAGTGCTTCGGACCTTAGCTCCTATAATTCACCCCTCCACTTT.

This chain connects TRBV24-1 to TRBJ2-1, with D possibly matching TRBD2 (5 bases). The CDR3 sequence is 15 residues long. CDR1 is KGHDR and CDR2 is SFDVKD in the germline V gene. The germline V and J ends were trimmed by 2 bases and 4 bases, with 11 bases remaining between them. As DNA, the CDR3 is TGTGCCACCAGTGATTCTGAGCGGATTTACAATGAGCAGTTCTTC. It yields the protein CATSDSERIYNEQFF.

The table lists this clonotype with a few counts. This chain joins TRBV12-3 or TRBV12-4 and TRBJ2-1; TRBD2 matches 12 bases. V was clipped by 1 base and J by 8 bases; unmatched bases: 6. This CDR3 region has 16 residues. The CDR3 bases are TGTGCCAGCAGTTTAGATAGGACTAGCGGGATCGATGAGCAGTTCTTC. This codes for CASSLDRTSGIDEQFF.

The V call is TRBV29-1, the J call TRBJ1-5; 9 bases align to TRBD1. This CDR3 has 12 amino acids. Germline CDR1 SQVTM, CDR2 ANQGSEA. Trimming took 7 bases from V and 5 from J; bases not matched to a gene: 3. The CDR3 bases are TGCAGCGCTAGACAGGGGGATCAGCCCCAGCATTTT. As protein: CSARQGDQPQHF.

The chain is built from TRBV18 and TRBJ2-4; D not certain. Germline CDR1 KGHSH, CDR2 LQKENI. The CDR3 has 15 amino acids. V was trimmed by 3 bases and J by 0 bases, leaving 9 bases between them. CDR3 region: CASSPNTIAKNIQYF. The DNA for the CDR3 is TGTGCCAGCTCACCCAACACTATAGCCAAAAACATTCAGTACTTC.

V gene TRBV9 combines with J gene TRBJ1-4, with D possibly TRBD1 on 5 matching bases. V dropped 4 bases and J dropped 5 bases, with 15 bases sitting between them. In germline, CDR1 is SGDLS, CDR2 YYNGEE. This CDR3 spans 15 amino acids. The CDR3 region is CASSSGGFSNEKLFF. CDR3 sequence (DNA): TGTGCCAGCAGCTCCGGGGGGTTCTCAAATGAAAAACTGTTTTTT.

The V and J genes are TRBV7-2 and TRBJ2-7, with no clear D. The CDR3 covers 13 residues. Germline V gene lookup returns CDR1 SGHTA and CDR2 FQGNSA. With 1 base removed from V and 9 bases from J, the gap between germline ends came to 13 bases. CDR3 sequence: CASSLGPARGQYF. Written as DNA, the CDR3 is TGTGCCAGCAGCTTAGGGCCGGCTCGTGGGCAGTACTTC.

The gene calls are TRBV14 and TRBJ1-6, with 11 bases lining up with TRBD1. CDR1 and CDR2 (germline): SGHDN, FVKESK. V gave up 2 bases and J gave up 7 bases; unmatched junction bases: 1. The CDR3 is made up of 15 amino acids. Here the CDR3 DNA reads TGTGCCAGCAGCCAACGGGACAGGGGGAATTCACCCCTCCACTTT. The encoded protein is CASSQRDRGNSPLHF.

This clonotype came up a few times. The chain has TRBV28 and TRBJ1-5, with TRBD1 matching 8 bases. This CDR3 has 16 residues. Germline V gene lookup returns CDR1 MDHEN and CDR2 SYDVKM. Losses at the gene ends were 6 bases for V and 5 bases for J; bases not matched to a gene: 12. CDR3 sequence reads: CASRTTGTGFYQPQHF. The CDR3 nucleotides read TGTGCCAGCAGAACCACCGGGACAGGTTTTTATCAGCCCCAGCATTTT.

A few counts support this clonotype. The chain recombines TRBV20-1 with TRBJ1-3; the D is unclear. The V end was cut by 3 bases, the J end by 6 bases, with 9 bases between. Germline V gene data show CDR1 as DFQATT and CDR2 as SNEGSKA (reference sequence). This CDR3 is built from 12 residues. Written as DNA, the CDR3 is TGCAGTGCTAGTCTTCCGCCAAACACCATATATTTT. This sequence encodes CSASLPPNTIYF.

This sequence joins TRBV18 and TRBJ2-1; TRBD2 matches at 9 bases. Germline CDR1 reads KGHSH; CDR2 reads LQKENI. The ends lost 3 bases at V and 8 bases at J; junction bases unmatched: 8. This CDR3 has 15 amino acids. CDR3 residues: CASSPLAGAGHEQFF. The CDR3 nucleotides are TGTGCCAGCTCACCGTTAGCGGGAGCCGGGCATGAGCAGTTCTTC.

The J gene is TRBJ2-3, the V gene TRBV7-2, with D possibly being TRBD1 (5 bases). The germline CDR1 and CDR2 sequences are SGHTA and FQGNSA. The CDR3 consists of 16 residues. Trimming cost V 4 bases and J 0 bases, with 14 bases left between them. The CDR3 sequence is CASSSPDTPSTDTQYF. The CDR3 bases are TGTGCCAGCAGCTCCCCGGACACTCCGAGCACAGATACGCAGTATTTT.

This clonotype appeared once. V gene TRBV29-1 combines with J gene TRBJ2-3; possible D gene TRBD1, 6 bases. V was pared by 5 bases and J by 2 bases, with 17 bases between. Germline assignment: CDR1 SQVTM and CDR2 ANQGSEA. This CDR3 has 15 residues. The CDR3 here is CSVPHMGANTDTQYF. The CDR3 bases are TGCAGCGTTCCCCATATGGGGGCGAACACAGATACGCAGTATTTT.

In this sample, this clonotype turned up a few times. The CDR3 DNA reads TGTGCCAGCACCCCCCAGGTTGGTCTAAATGGCTACACCTTC. Encoded protein: CASTPQVGLNGYTF. The chain recombines TRBV28 with TRBJ1-2; D unclear. V was trimmed by 7 bases and J by 6 bases, leaving 18 bases between them. The CDR3 contains 14 residues. Germline assignment: CDR1 MDHEN and CDR2 SYDVKM.

The chain carries TRBV29-1 and TRBJ2-3; D is unresolved. The CDR3 is 10 amino acids. The germline CDR1 and CDR2 sequences are SQVTM and ANQGSEA. Trimming took 4 bases from V and 6 from J, leaving 5 bases between them. CDR3 in amino acids: CSVGHDTQYF. The DNA of the CDR3 is TGCAGCGTTGGGCACGATACGCAGTATTTT.

This chain links TRBV12-3 or TRBV12-4 with TRBJ1-4; TRBD1 agrees at 10 bases. This CDR3 is built from 14 residues. V trimming: 1 base; J trimming: 7 bases; junction bases outside the gene matches: 0. The CDR3 region is CASSLGTGGEKLFF. The CDR3 DNA follows: TGTGCCAGCAGTTTAGGGACAGGGGGTGAAAAACTGTTTTTT.

V and J are TRBV28 and TRBJ2-5; 8 positions agree with TRBD1. With the DNA end fitting TRBJ2-7 better, the J assignment may be wrong. There are 12 residues in the CDR3. Germline values: CDR1 MDHEN, CDR2 SYDVKM. CDR3 coding DNA: TGTGCCACAGGGACAGGAGCCTACGAGCAGTACTTC. Protein: CATGTGAYEQYF.

This clonotype was found many times. The genes are TRBV5-1 and TRBJ1-4, with D unresolved. The CDR3 has 15 residues. V lost 1 base and J 2 bases, leaving 9 bases between the germline ends. Per germline, CDR1 SGHRS and CDR2 YFSETQ. This chain's CDR3 is CASSLFGQTNEKLFF. CDR3 sequence (DNA): TGCGCCAGCAGCTTGTTCGGGCAGACTAATGAAAAACTGTTTTTT.

The V gene is TRBV2, the J gene TRBJ2-1; 7 bases fit TRBD2. Germline CDR1 reads SNHLY; CDR2 reads FYNNEI. The CDR3 extends over 15 amino acids. V trimming: 6 bases; J trimming: 0 bases; junction bases outside the gene matches: 5. Written as DNA, the CDR3 is TGTGCCAGCAGGCCTACTAGCGTCTCCTACAATGAGCAGTTCTTC. Translation: CASRPTSVSYNEQFF.

The chain carries TRBV20-1 and TRBJ2-1; a weak D match, TRBD1 (7 bases). This CDR3 has 14 amino acids. V dropped 8 bases and J dropped 5 bases, with 19 bases sitting between them. Per germline, CDR1 DFQATT and CDR2 SNEGSKA (reference sequence). CDR3 region: CSSRGDSFDNEQFF. CDR3 coding DNA: TGCAGTTCCAGGGGGGATAGTTTCGACAATGAGCAGTTCTTC.

The chain combines TRBV28 with TRBJ1-5; 12 nucleotides align to TRBD1. The CDR3 totals 16 residues. Trimming removed 6 bases from V and 7 bases from J; junction bases left unmatched: 10. The germline CDR1 and CDR2 sequences are MDHEN and SYDVKM. As DNA, the CDR3 is TGTGCCAGCAGGCTTTCCGGGACAGGGGGCTTACAGCCCCAGCATTTT. It translates to CASRLSGTGGLQPQHF.

The rearrangement uses TRBV20-1 and TRBJ2-7; D might be TRBD2 (7 bases). The CDR3 contains 14 residues. The germline V gene encodes CDR1 DFQATT and CDR2 SNEGSKA (reference sequence). Trimming left V 1 base short and J 0 bases short, with 10 bases between. DNA for the CDR3: TGCAGTGCTAGAGCGGGGGGCCCCTCCTACGAGCAGTACTTC. Its protein is CSARAGGPSYEQYF.

The V gene is TRBV20-1, the J gene TRBJ2-7; 13 positions match TRBD2. The CDR3 covers 15 residues. The germline V gene has CDR1 DFQATT and CDR2 SNEGSKA (reference sequence). V shed 7 bases and J 7 bases; nucleotides not matched to a gene: 13. The CDR3 loop reads CSVTPGTSGIREQYF. The CDR3 DNA is TGCAGTGTTACCCCCGGGACTAGCGGGATACGTGAGCAGTACTTC.

The chain is built from TRBV10-3 and TRBJ2-7, with 8 bases matching TRBD2. The CDR3 has 16 amino acids. J was trimmed by 1 base and V by 6 bases; bases with no gene match: 11. Looked up from germline, CDR1 is ENHRY and CDR2 is SYGVKD. For the CDR3, the DNA is TGTGCCATCAGGGGCCGGGAGGGCATGGGATCCTACGAGCAGTACTTC. It translates to CAIRGREGMGSYEQYF.

The chain couples TRBV20-1 to TRBJ2-5; 11 bases fit TRBD1. Germline V CDR1 and CDR2: DFQATT, SNEGSKA (reference sequence). The CDR3 is 17 residues long. V trimming: 6 bases; J trimming: 5 bases; junction bases outside the gene matches: 17. The CDR3 protein is CSATPRTGGRAGETQYF. Here the CDR3 DNA reads TGCAGTGCCACTCCCAGGACAGGGGGCCGTGCCGGGGAGACCCAGTACTTC.

This clonotype was seen repeatedly, ten times or more. V and J are TRBV27 and TRBJ2-1; TRBD2 matches at 7 bases. With 0 bases clipped from V and 4 bases from J, the junction kept 6 bases outside the gene matches. Per germline, CDR1 MNHEY and CDR2 SMNVEV (reference sequence). This CDR3 spans 16 amino acids. CDR3: CASSLSRGRRYNEQFF. The CDR3 region has the DNA TGTGCCAGCAGTTTATCGCGCGGGAGACGTTACAATGAGCAGTTCTTC.

This clonotype was recorded many times. The chain is built from TRBV6-5 and TRBJ2-7, with D perhaps matching TRBD1 (5 bases). CDR3 length equals 14 residues. The germline V gene has CDR1 MNHEY and CDR2 SVGAGI. The germline V and J ends were trimmed by 6 bases and 1 base, with 13 bases remaining between them. CDR3 DNA sequence: TGTGCCAGCAGCCGGGCTCAGGGTTCCTACGAGCAGTACTTC. This translates into CASSRAQGSYEQYF.

This clonotype was seen repeatedly, ten times or more. The chain recombines TRBV7-2 with TRBJ1-2, with 10 bases lining up with TRBD1. The CDR3 has 14 amino acids. Germline V gene data show CDR1 as SGHTA and CDR2 as FQGNSA. V lost 7 bases to trimming and J lost 5 bases; unmatched junction nucleotides: 7. Written as DNA, the CDR3 is TGTGCCAGCAATACCCCGGGACAGGGGTATGGCTACACCTTC. It specifies CASNTPGQGYGYTF.

V is TRBV7-2 and J is TRBJ2-5; no reliable D call. CDR1 and CDR2 (germline): SGHTA, FQGNSA. The CDR3 runs to 13 residues. Trimming pared 2 bases from V and 4 bases from J, leaving 8 bases between. The chain's CDR3 is CASSLTPLETQYF. The CDR3 bases are TGTGCCAGCAGCTTAACCCCCTTAGAGACCCAGTACTTC.

This clonotype was seen ten or more times. This chain connects TRBV12-3 or TRBV12-4 to TRBJ2-7; D uncertain. V shed 3 bases and J shed 4 bases, with 4 bases lying between them. The CDR3 loop spans 11 amino acids. CDR3 nucleotide sequence: TGTGCCAGCAGTTTCGCGTACGAGCAGTACTTC. It is translated as CASSFAYEQYF.